Each of the 23 T cell receptor beta chains below was sequenced from the same sample in a study of T cells in Graves' hyperthyroidism and ophthalmopathy. TCR beta CDR3 region amplification was performed from RNA transcripts. The HTBI set primed first-round TCR CDR3 RT-PCR. TCRdb called the multiplex PCR reads again in MiXCR, with one record for every CDR3 protein. Counted here are about 600,000 distinct CDR3 sequences, about 16% occurring once; the ten biggest clones make up less than 3.5%. The sequenced material came from blood. The receptors were sampled from a woman aged 35 to 49 with Graves' ophthalmopathy.

This clonotype was observed at least ten times. J is TRBJ1-5 and V is TRBV28, with D possibly TRBD1 on 6 matching bases. Trimming pared 1 base from V and 2 bases from J, leaving 18 bases between. Germline lookup yields CDR1 MDHEN and CDR2 SYDVKM. The CDR3 consists of 18 residues. CDR3 protein: CASSLSAVRGYGNQPQHF. The CDR3 region has the DNA TGTGCCAGCAGTTTATCGGCGGTCAGGGGTTATGGCAATCAGCCCCAGCATTTT.

This chain links TRBV7-9 with TRBJ2-5; D unclear. Germline values: CDR1 SEHNR, CDR2 FQNEAQ (reference sequence). V was trimmed by 1 base and J by 3 bases, leaving 12 bases between them. The CDR3 is 15 amino acids. Here the CDR3 reads CASSLVGWSKETQYF. The CDR3, as DNA: TGTGCCAGCAGCTTAGTGGGGTGGTCCAAAGAGACCCAGTACTTC.

This clonotype was seen repeatedly, ten times or more. The rearrangement links TRBV7-8 to TRBJ2-5; D remains ambiguous. Germline lookup yields CDR1 SGHVS and CDR2 FQNEAQ. The V end lost 2 bases, the J end lost 1 base, and 8 bases lay between the germline ends. CDR3 length equals 14 residues. The CDR3 loop reads CASSLRRIQETQYF. CDR3 DNA sequence: TGTGCCAGCAGCTTACGGCGGATCCAAGAGACCCAGTACTTC.

This clonotype showed up many times. This chain joins TRBV12-3 or TRBV12-4 and TRBJ2-1; D ambiguous. Trimming stripped 7 bases from V and 0 bases from J, with 16 bases between. The CDR3 loop spans 16 amino acids. The CDR3 nucleotides are TGTGCCAGCAAGAAAGGGTACCTTAGCTCCTACAATGAGCAGTTCTTC. Its translation is CASKKGYLSSYNEQFF.

The table lists this clonotype with a few counts. The rearrangement links TRBV27 to TRBJ1-2; D is unresolved. V was shortened by 1 base and J by 0 bases, with 6 bases between the two germline ends. Germline V gene lookup returns CDR1 MNHEY and CDR2 SMNVEV (reference sequence). This CDR3 region has 14 residues. The DNA for the CDR3 is TGTGCCAGCAGTTTATATGGAGCTAACTATGGCTACACCTTC. Its translation: CASSLYGANYGYTF.

This clonotype was picked up many times. The V call is TRBV6-1, the J call TRBJ1-1, with TRBD1 matching 12 bases. The V and J ends lost 4 bases and 1 base, in that order; junction bases with no gene match: 7. Looked up from germline, CDR1 is MNHNS and CDR2 is SASEGT. This CDR3 contains 17 residues. For the CDR3, the DNA is TGTGCCAGCAGTGGCCGGGACAGGGGGCGCGAGAACACTGAAGCTTTCTTT. Translating it yields CASSGRDRGRENTEAFF.

The sample holds many counts of this clonotype. This chain uses TRBV18 with TRBJ2-5; 7 bases fit TRBD1. This CDR3 is 14 amino acids long. The germline V gene has CDR1 KGHSH and CDR2 LQKENI. V lost 6 bases to trimming and J lost 2 bases; unmatched junction nucleotides: 6. CDR3 nucleotide sequence: TGTGCCAGCTCCCACGGGACAGAACAAGAGACCCAGTACTTC. Encoded protein: CASSHGTEQETQYF. Supplemented by reference TRBV18 and TRBJ2-5, the full variable domain reads NAGVMQNPRHLVRRRGQEARLRCSPMKGHSHVYWYRQLPEEGLKFMVYLQKENIIDESGMPKERFSAEFPKEGPSILRIQQVVRGDSAAYFCASSHGTEQETQYFGPGTRLLVL.

This chain links TRBV5-1 with TRBJ2-5; D assignment may be TRBD1 or TRBD2 (6 bases each). This CDR3 has 15 amino acids. V lost 0 bases and J lost 5, with 14 bases in between. Germline V gene sequence: CDR1 SGHRS, CDR2 YFSETQ. The CDR3 spells CASSLVGGAMETQYF. The CDR3 DNA follows: TGCGCCAGCAGCTTGGTGGGGGGCGCGATGGAGACCCAGTACTTC.

This clonotype has at least ten counts. The rearrangement links TRBV20-1 to TRBJ1-5; D possibly corresponds to TRBD1 (6 bases). CDR1 is DFQATT and CDR2 is SNEGSKA in the germline V gene (reference sequence). The CDR3 contains 17 residues. V lost 0 bases and J 4 bases, leaving 19 bases between the germline ends. CDR3 nucleotide sequence: TGCAGTGCTAGAGATGACAGGTTTAACATTATAAATCAGCCCCAGCATTTT. This sequence encodes CSARDDRFNIINQPQHF.

This clonotype was observed at least ten times. V usage is TRBV2 and J usage is TRBJ1-2; the D gene is possibly TRBD1 (5 bases). The germline gives CDR1 SNHLY, CDR2 FYNNEI. Trimming left V 6 bases short and J 6 bases short, with 14 bases between. This CDR3 region has 13 residues. The CDR3 reads CASSSGTSHGYTF. The CDR3 bases are TGTGCCAGCAGCAGCGGGACGTCCCATGGCTACACCTTC. Combining the CDR3 with reference TRBV2 and TRBJ1-2 gives the whole variable domain EPEVTQTPSHQVTQMGQEVILRCVPISNHLYFYWYRQILGQKVEFLVSFYNNEISEKSEIFDDQFSVERPDGSNFTLKIRSTKLEDSAMYFCASSSGTSHGYTFGSGTRLTVV.

This clonotype was observed a few times. The chain combines TRBV19 with TRBJ2-3; the match to TRBD2 covers 11 bases. Germline CDR1 LNHDA, CDR2 SQIVND (reference sequence). The CDR3 covers 16 residues. Trimming cost V 4 bases and J 4 bases; bases outside gene matches: 7. The CDR3 sequence is CASSTDSGGAPDTQYF. The CDR3 DNA sequence: TGTGCCAGTAGTACGGATAGCGGGGGGGCCCCAGATACGCAGTATTTT.

The chain is built from TRBV4-1 and TRBJ2-7; 7 bases map to TRBD2. Germline CDR1 reads MGHRA; CDR2 reads YSYEKL. The CDR3 contains 16 residues. The V gene end was trimmed by 1 base and the J gene end by 0 bases; junction bases not matched to a gene: 6. The CDR3 region is CASSQVGGSGSYEQYF. The CDR3 DNA reads as TGCGCCAGCAGCCAAGTGGGGGGGAGCGGCTCCTACGAGCAGTACTTC.

The V call is TRBV28, the J call TRBJ1-1; weak D call: TRBD1 (5 bases). Germline CDR1 reads MDHEN; CDR2 reads SYDVKM. V was cut by 3 bases and J by 1 base, with 12 bases left in between. The CDR3 has 15 amino acids. The CDR3 region is CASSLGTDENTEAFF. The CDR3 DNA follows: TGTGCCAGCAGTTTGGGGACGGATGAGAACACTGAAGCTTTCTTT.

There are many counts of this clonotype. The rearrangement uses TRBV20-1 and TRBJ1-1, with D tentatively TRBD1 (5 bases). The germline gives CDR1 DFQATT, CDR2 SNEGSKA (reference sequence). V was shortened by 5 bases and J by 4 bases, with 17 bases between the two germline ends. The length of the CDR3 is 14 residues. For the CDR3, the DNA is TGCAGTGCTCGCCAGAGGGGCGCTGGCACTGAAGCTTTCTTT. It codes for CSARQRGAGTEAFF.

The rearrangement joins TRBV5-1 to TRBJ2-5, with 7 bases that match TRBD1. The V segment lost 4 bases and the J segment 10 bases; nucleotides outside the gene matches: 16. CDR1 is SGHRS, CDR2 YFSETQ, per germline. The CDR3 is 15 amino acids. The CDR3 DNA is TGCGCCAGCAGCCCTTGGGTAGGACAGGAGGAGGACCAGTACTTC. Its protein is CASSPWVGQEEDQYF. The full variable domain, in which reference TRBV5-1 and TRBJ2-5 provide the parts outside the CDR3, is KAGVTQTPRYLIKTRGQQVTLSCSPISGHRSVSWYQQTPGQGLQFLFEYFSETQRNKGNFPGRFSGRQFSNSRSEMNVSTLELGDSALYLCASSPWVGQEEDQYFGPGTRLLVL.

This chain uses TRBV2 with TRBJ1-6; possibly TRBD1 for D (5 bases). Trimming took 5 bases from V and 6 from J, leaving 20 bases between them. The CDR3 runs to 17 residues. CDR1 is SNHLY and CDR2 is FYNNEI in the germline V gene. This CDR3 is CASSPNGGTVANSPLHF. CDR3 bases: TGTGCCAGCAGTCCTAACGGGGGGACCGTCGCTAATTCACCCCTCCACTTT.

V gene TRBV28 combines with J gene TRBJ1-6; unclear D gene. Trimming removed 6 bases at V and 10 bases at J, with 10 bases between. CDR1 and CDR2 (germline): MDHEN, SYDVKM. The CDR3 runs 12 residues. The CDR3 region has the DNA TGTGCCAGCAGACCCGCCCGGTCACCCCTCCACTTT. It yields the protein CASRPARSPLHF. The full variable domain, its missing parts supplied by reference TRBV28 and TRBJ1-6, is DVKVTQSSRYLVKRTGEKVFLECVQDMDHENMFWYRQDPGLGLRLIYFSYDVKMKEKGDIPEGYSVSREKKERFSLILESASTNQTSMYLCASRPARSPLHFGNGTRLTVT.

The chain carries TRBV25-1 and TRBJ1-2; 9 nucleotides match TRBD1. CDR3 length: 14 amino acids. The germline CDR1 and CDR2 sequences are MGHDK and SYGVNS. The V gene end was trimmed by 4 bases and the J gene end by 6 bases; junction bases not matched to a gene: 6. The CDR3 coding sequence is TGTGCCAGCAGTGCCGCCGGGACAGGGAATGGCTACACCTTC. Its protein is CASSAAGTGNGYTF.

This clonotype was counted many times. V gene TRBV2 combines with J gene TRBJ2-1; D ambiguous. Looked up from germline, CDR1 is SNHLY and CDR2 is FYNNEI. V lost 5 bases, J lost 6 bases, and 14 bases lay in between. The CDR3 spans 14 residues. The CDR3 sequence is CASSSRIGFNEQFF. In DNA, the CDR3 is TGTGCCAGCAGTTCTCGCATAGGTTTCAATGAGCAGTTCTTC.

This clonotype was recorded at least ten times. This chain connects TRBV18 to TRBJ2-5; the D gene is possibly TRBD2 (6 bases). Germline V gene lookup returns CDR1 KGHSH and CDR2 LQKENI. The CDR3 extends over 15 amino acids. Trimming left V 3 bases short and J 5 bases short, with 16 bases between. CDR3 protein: CASSPPDGRRETQYF. DNA of the CDR3: TGTGCCAGCTCACCCCCTGATGGGAGGCGGGAGACCCAGTACTTC. Variable domain in full (rest from reference TRBV18 and TRBJ2-5): NAGVMQNPRHLVRRRGQEARLRCSPMKGHSHVYWYRQLPEEGLKFMVYLQKENIIDESGMPKERFSAEFPKEGPSILRIQQVVRGDSAAYFCASSPPDGRRETQYFGPGTRLLVL.

This clonotype was recorded many times. The chain combines TRBV6-2 or TRBV6-3 with TRBJ2-2, with D possibly being TRBD1 (6 bases). This CDR3 region has 15 residues. V lost 6 bases to trimming and J lost 0 bases, with 11 bases between them. The germline gives CDR1 MNHEY, CDR2 SVGEGT. Here the CDR3 reads CASSRTEANTGELFF. CDR3 bases: TGTGCCAGCAGCAGGACAGAGGCGAACACCGGGGAGCTGTTTTTT.

This clonotype showed up just a few times. J is TRBJ1-2 and V is TRBV7-9; a weak D match, TRBD1 (5 bases). CDR3 length: 14 residues. The V end was cut by 6 bases, the J end by 4 bases, with 15 bases between. Germline CDR1 reads SEHNR; CDR2 reads FQNEAQ (reference sequence). The CDR3 sequence: CASSRDGEFYGYTF. As DNA, the CDR3 is TGTGCCAGCAGTCGGGACGGGGAATTCTATGGCTACACCTTC. The full variable domain, rest sourced from reference TRBV7-9 and TRBJ1-2, is DTGVSQNPRHKITKRGQNVTFRCDPISEHNRLYWYRQTLGQGPEFLTYFQNEAQLEKSRLLSDRFSAERPKGSFSTLEIQRTEQGDSAMYLCASSRDGEFYGYTFGSGTRLTVV.

The rearrangement uses TRBV11-2 and TRBJ1-1; D remains ambiguous. Per germline, CDR1 SGHAT and CDR2 FQNNGV. Trimming cost V 5 bases and J 5 bases, with 9 bases left between them. The CDR3 has 12 residues. The CDR3 bases are TGTGCCAGCAGCCCGTGGCGGACTGAAGCTTTCTTT. Its protein is CASSPWRTEAFF.